This entry lists 27 T cell receptor beta chains sequenced from one sample in a study of T cell clonality in common variable immunodeficiency. The repertoire was sequenced with immunoSEQ multiplex PCR; TCRdb's copy has only in-frame clones and lacks some. Recorded here are 45,000 to 70,000 clones, none singletons. Sequenced: peripheral blood mononuclear cells. All receptors come from a person aged 18-70 years in good health.

This clone has at least ten counts. The read ends 3 residues shy of where the CDR3 ends; the end is completed using the germline J gene. This rearrangement joins TRBV20-1 to TRBJ2-1; TRBD2 matches at 10 bases. V dropped 0 bases and J dropped 7; count of bases not matched to a gene: 6. CDR1 DFQATT and CDR2 SNEGSKA come from the germline V gene (reference sequence). CDR3 length equals 15 residues. The covered CDR3 bases are TGCAGTGCTAGAGACCCGGGACTAGCGAGTAATGAG. Its protein product is CSARDPGLASNE. The full CDR3 is CSARDPGLASNEQFF.

This clone has ten or more counts. Coverage ceases 3 residues before the CDR3 finishes, and the germline J gene fills in the end. The rearrangement joins TRBV6-4 to TRBJ2-1; 13 bases align to TRBD2. Germline-derived CDR1 and CDR2 are MRHNA and SNTAGT. There are 15 residues in the CDR3. Trimming took 6 bases from V and 4 from J; bases not matched to a gene: 3. CDR3 sequence reads: CASSRTSGRYNEQFF. The CDR3 DNA, read in part, is TGTGCCAGCAGCCGGACTAGCGGGAGATACAATGAG.

There are many counts of this clone. The read terminates 3 residues ahead of where the CDR3 ends, so the germline J gene completes it. This chain links TRBV20-1 with TRBJ1-1; TRBD1 agrees at 8 bases. Looked up from germline, CDR1 is DFQATT and CDR2 is SNEGSKA (reference sequence). The CDR3 spans 12 residues. V shed 3 bases, J shed 7 bases, and the junction held 4 bases outside the gene matches. The CDR3 protein is CSARDRANEAFF. CDR3 DNA (partial): TGCAGTGCTAGGGACAGGGCGAATGAA.

With respect to this clone: A much larger clone lies a single base off, so this may be a read error. The read terminates 3 residues before the CDR3 end, so the remaining end is supplied by the germline J gene. Other DNA sequences in the sample encode the same CDR3. The V call is TRBV7-3, the J call TRBJ1-1; 10 nucleotides agree with TRBD1. Germline V CDR1 and CDR2: SGHTA, FQGTGA. The CDR3 runs to 15 residues. The DNA read from the CDR3 is TGTGCCAGCAGCCAGTCCCGGGACAGGGGCACTGAG. Translation gives CASSQSRDRGTE. The CDR3 reads in full as CASSQSRDRGTEAFF.

This clone showed up many times. The CDR3 is cut off 3 residues early in the read; its end comes from the germline J gene. V and J are TRBV2 and TRBJ2-7, with 10 bases matching TRBD1. The CDR3 is 18 amino acids. Germline V CDR1 and CDR2: SNHLY, FYNNEI. V shed 4 bases, J shed 1 base, and the junction held 13 bases outside the gene matches. CDR3 DNA (partial): TGTGCCAGCAGTGCCACTACACGGACAGGGGGTTCGTCCTACGAG. Translated, it gives CASSATTRTGGSSYE. From start to end, the CDR3 is CASSATTRTGGSSYEQYF.

This clone showed up just a few times. The CDR3 end falls 3 residues outside the read, so it is completed with the germline J gene. The V and J genes are TRBV18 and TRBJ2-5; 8 nucleotides align to TRBD1. The CDR3 contains 15 residues. V lost 3 bases and J lost 5; bases outside the gene matches: 8. From germline, CDR1 is KGHSH and CDR2 LQKENI. Here the CDR3 reads CASSPRQGMGETQYF. The sequenced part of the CDR3 DNA is TGTGCCAGCTCACCCCGACAGGGGATGGGGGAGACC.

This clone was counted at least ten times. The observed sequence ends 3 residues before the CDR3 terminus, with the missing tail filled in from the germline J gene. The rearrangement joins TRBV30 to TRBJ1-1; unclear D gene. CDR3 size: 16 residues. V lost 3 bases, J lost 1 base, and 18 bases lay in between. Looked up from germline, CDR1 is GTSNPN and CDR2 is SVGIG (reference sequence). CDR3 residues: CAWSPKVLRQNTEAFF. Partial CDR3 DNA: TGTGCCTGGAGCCCGAAAGTCTTGAGACAGAACACTGAA.

Many counts were recorded for this clone. The sequenced fragment ends 3 residues before the CDR3 boundary, so the rest is inferred from the germline J gene. The rearrangement uses TRBV20-1 and TRBJ2-2; TRBD2 agrees at 10 bases. Germline V CDR1 and CDR2: DFQATT, SNEGSKA (reference sequence). The V and J ends lost 6 bases and 1 base, in that order; junction bases with no gene match: 5. The CDR3 loop spans 15 amino acids. This CDR3 is CSARPSGRNTGELFF. The covered CDR3 bases are TGCAGTGCCCGACCTAGCGGGAGGAACACCGGGGAG.

This clone was found many times. The CDR3 goes on 3 residues after the read ends, and that part is filled in from the germline J gene. The J gene is TRBJ2-7, the V gene TRBV7-6, with 8 bases lining up with TRBD2. V trimming: 5 bases; J trimming: 6 bases; junction bases outside the gene matches: 9. Looked up from germline, CDR1 is SGHVS and CDR2 is FNYEAQ. The CDR3 runs to 14 residues. The part of the CDR3 DNA that was read is TGTGCCAGCAGCCCCGGGGGGGCGGGAGGCGAG. Encoded protein: CASSPGGAGGE. The entire CDR3 sequence reads CASSPGGAGGEQYF. Supplemented by reference TRBV7-6 and TRBJ2-7, the full variable domain reads GAGVSQSPRYKVTKRGQDVALRCDPISGHVSLYWYRQALGQGPEFLTYFNYEAQQDKSGLPNDRFSAERPEGSISTLTIQRTEQRDSAMYRCASSPGGAGGEQYFGPGTRLTVT.

This clone was counted many times. The read finishes 3 residues shy of the CDR3 end, and the germline J gene is used to complete it. The chain couples TRBV20-1 to TRBJ1-4; D is perhaps TRBD1 (6 bases). The CDR3 covers 12 residues. V lost 4 bases to trimming and J lost 8 bases, with 11 bases between them. The V gene's germline CDR1 is DFQATT and CDR2 SNEGSKA (reference sequence). CDR3 amino acids: CSAKRGIEKLFF. Partial CDR3 DNA: TGCAGTGCTAAGAGGGGGATCGAAAAA.

The table lists this clone with many counts. The sequenced fragment ends 3 residues before the CDR3 boundary, so the rest is inferred from the germline J gene. The J gene is TRBJ2-3, the V gene TRBV2, with a tentative D call TRBD2 (6 bases). Germline CDR1 and CDR2: SNHLY and FYNNEI. V lost 7 bases to trimming and J lost 1 base, with 18 bases between them. The CDR3 is made up of 16 amino acids. The DNA read from the CDR3 is TGTGCCAGCAATTCGGCGGGACTCGAGGGCACAGATACG. Protein sequence: CASNSAGLEGTDT. The CDR3 reads in full as CASNSAGLEGTDTQYF.

This clone has at least ten counts. The read ends 3 residues early relative to the CDR3; the germline J gene fills the gap. This sequence joins TRBV10-3 and TRBJ2-5, with TRBD2 matching over 8 bases. This CDR3 region has 14 residues. V lost 8 bases to trimming and J lost 4 bases; unmatched junction nucleotides: 9. Germline-derived CDR1 and CDR2 are ENHRY and SYGVKD. The covered CDR3 bases are TGTGCCATCCGGCAGCGGGAGTCTATAGAGACC. It translates to CAIRQRESIET. The CDR3 as a whole reads CAIRQRESIETQYF.

Ten or more counts support this clone. The read falls 3 residues short of the CDR3 end, and the missing part is taken from the germline J gene. The chain combines TRBV5-5 with TRBJ1-5; 7 bases fit TRBD1. CDR3 length: 15 residues. Germline-derived CDR1 and CDR2 are SGHKS and YYEKEE (reference sequence). V lost 4 bases to trimming and J lost 0 bases; unmatched junction nucleotides: 4. CDR3 region: CASSPTGISNQPQHF. CDR3 bases read: TGTGCCAGCAGCCCGACAGGGATTAGCAATCAGCCC.

This clone has ten or more counts. CDR3 region: CSGGKESEAFF. The part of the CDR3 DNA that was read is TGCAGTGGGGGCAAAGAATCTGAA. The chain links TRBV20-1 to TRBJ1-1; maybe TRBD1 (5 bases). The read falls 3 residues short of the CDR3 end, and the missing part is taken from the germline J gene. V dropped 7 bases and J dropped 6 bases, with 12 bases sitting between them. Germline CDR1 reads DFQATT; CDR2 reads SNEGSKA (reference sequence). The CDR3 sequence is 11 residues long.

This clone was counted only a few times. This likely reflects a read error, since a far larger clone is one base away. The read falls 3 residues short of the CDR3 end, and the missing part is taken from the germline J gene. The J gene is TRBJ1-1, the V gene TRBV7-9; TRBD1 agrees at 9 bases. CDR3 length: 13 residues. The V gene's germline CDR1 is SEHNR and CDR2 FQNEAQ (reference sequence). CDR3 DNA (partial): TGTTCCAGCAGCTTGGGACAGGGCGCTGAA. Its translation: CSSSLGQGAE. The complete CDR3 protein is CSSSLGQGAEAFF.

This clone was counted many times. Read data end 3 residues before the CDR3 end; the end is taken from the germline J gene. V is TRBV20-1 and J is TRBJ1-2; D gene unclear. Trimming took off 1 base at V and 0 bases at J, with 6 bases between the two ends. This CDR3 contains 13 residues. CDR1 is DFQATT, CDR2 SNEGSKA, per germline (reference sequence). The CDR3 bases that were read are TGCAGTGCTAGAGCAGGAGCTAACTATGGC. Translating it yields CSARAGANYG. The full-length CDR3 reads as CSARAGANYGYTF.

About this clone itself: The CDR3 goes on 3 residues after the read ends, and that part is filled in from the germline J gene. V and J are TRBV11-2 and TRBJ2-5, with D unresolved. The length of the CDR3 is 13 residues. Germline V gene lookup returns CDR1 SGHAT and CDR2 FQNNGV. The V gene lost 8 bases and the J gene lost 2 bases, with 12 bases spanning the gap. CDR3 DNA (partial): TGTGCCAGCTCAAGGTCGCCTCAAGAGACC. Translated, it gives CASSRSPQET. The whole CDR3 protein is CASSRSPQETQYF.

This clone was observed at least ten times. The read terminates 3 residues before the CDR3 end, so the remaining end is supplied by the germline J gene. The rearrangement uses TRBV28 and TRBJ2-1; TRBD1 aligns across 10 bases. Germline values: CDR1 MDHEN, CDR2 SYDVKM. V was clipped by 2 bases and J by 7 bases; unmatched bases: 8. The CDR3 contains 16 residues. This chain's CDR3 is CASSLAGQGEGNEQFF. CDR3 bases read: TGTGCCAGCAGTTTAGCCGGACAGGGGGAAGGTAATGAG.

This clone was counted at least ten times. Read data end 3 residues before the CDR3 end; the end is taken from the germline J gene. The chain uses TRBV7-9 and TRBJ1-6; tentatively, D is TRBD1 (6 bases). The CDR3 is made up of 15 amino acids. In germline, CDR1 is SEHNR, CDR2 FQNEAQ (reference sequence). The V end was cut by 6 bases, the J end by 4 bases, with 13 bases between. The sequenced CDR3 bases are TGTGCCAGCAGTCCGGACAGACATTATAATTCACCC. This sequence encodes CASSPDRHYNSP. The CDR3, in full, reads CASSPDRHYNSPLHF.

In its sample, this clone was seen many times. The read gets to within 3 residues of the CDR3 end, and the germline J gene fills in the rest. The V and J genes are TRBV2 and TRBJ2-7; 7 bases fit TRBD1. CDR1 SNHLY and CDR2 FYNNEI come from the germline V gene. The ends lost 3 bases at V and 1 base at J; junction bases unmatched: 3. The CDR3 covers 14 residues. The DNA read from the CDR3 is TGTGCCAGCAGTGATAGACAGGGTTCCTACGAG. It codes for CASSDRQGSYE. The complete CDR3 reads CASSDRQGSYEQYF. Combining the CDR3 with reference TRBV2 and TRBJ2-7 gives the whole variable domain EPEVTQTPSHQVTQMGQEVILRCVPISNHLYFYWYRQILGQKVEFLVSFYNNEISEKSEIFDDQFSVERPDGSNFTLKIRSTKLEDSAMYFCASSDRQGSYEQYFGPGTRLTVT.

This clone was seen many times. CDR3 sequence reads: CASSHLGLPKNIQYF. Partial CDR3 DNA: TGCGCCAGCAGCCACCTGGGACTTCCAAAAAACATT. This chain links TRBV4-1 with TRBJ2-4; a possible D gene is TRBD2 (6 bases). The CDR3 extends 3 residues past the end of the read, so its final part is completed from the germline J gene. The V gene's germline CDR1 is MGHRA and CDR2 YSYEKL. Trimming removed 3 bases from V and 4 bases from J, with 13 bases in between. The CDR3 is 15 amino acids.

This clone was seen ten or more times. Read coverage stops 3 residues before the CDR3 terminus; the germline J gene supplies the remainder. This rearrangement joins TRBV6-1 to TRBJ1-4; 7 nucleotides line up with TRBD1. V lost 4 bases, J lost 8 bases, and 7 bases stayed unmatched. This CDR3 has 14 residues. CDR1 and CDR2 from the germline V gene are MNHNS and SASEGT. The CDR3 reads CASSGGRGKEKLFF. The DNA read from the CDR3 is TGTGCCAGCAGTGGCGGCAGGGGGAAGGAAAAA.

A few counts support this clone. The CDR3 end falls 3 residues outside the read, so it is completed with the germline J gene. The chain carries TRBV6-2 or TRBV6-3 and TRBJ2-3, with D possibly TRBD2 on 6 matching bases. The V end lost 6 bases, the J end lost 4 bases, and 17 bases lay between the germline ends. The CDR3 loop spans 15 amino acids. CDR1 is MNHEY, CDR2 SVGEGT, per germline. CDR3 bases read: TGTGCCAGCAGCGTTACGGGGGAAGAGGCAGATACG. This codes for CASSVTGEEADT. The full CDR3 is CASSVTGEEADTQYF.

This clone was observed at least ten times. The missing CDR3 end, 3 residues past where the read stops, is filled in from the germline J gene. The gene calls are TRBV4-2 and TRBJ2-3, with D tentatively TRBD2 (5 bases). CDR1 is LGHNA and CDR2 is YNFKEQ in the germline V gene. V dropped 4 bases and J dropped 5 bases, with 16 bases sitting between them. The CDR3 has 15 amino acids. CDR3 sequence: CASSPQAELLDTQYF. The CDR3 DNA, read in part, is TGTGCCAGCAGCCCGCAAGCGGAGCTTCTAGATACG.

Many counts were recorded for this clone. With the read ending 3 residues before the CDR3 end, the germline J gene is used to fill in that end. This chain connects TRBV7-6 to TRBJ1-1, with D maybe TRBD1 (5 bases). Trimming pared 8 bases from V and 5 bases from J, leaving 12 bases between. The CDR3 consists of 12 residues. Germline V gene data show CDR1 as SGHVS and CDR2 as FNYEAQ. The CDR3 loop reads CASGWGGTEAFF. The covered CDR3 bases are TGTGCCAGCGGCTGGGGGGGAACTGAA.

This clone came up many times. The read gets to within 3 residues of the CDR3 end, and the germline J gene fills in the rest. The chain uses TRBV5-1 and TRBJ2-7; 8 bases line up with TRBD2. The trim removed 6 bases at V and 5 bases at J, leaving 10 bases unmatched. Germline CDR1 is SGHRS and CDR2 is YFSETQ. The CDR3 covers 14 residues. This CDR3 reads CASNPSGRRDEQYF. CDR3 bases read: TGCGCCAGCAACCCCAGCGGGAGACGTGACGAG.

This clone came up many times. The DNA ends 3 residues before the CDR3 does, and the rest of the CDR3 is filled in from the germline J gene. V and J are TRBV19 and TRBJ1-5, with a weak D call TRBD1 (5 bases). Trimming left V 4 bases short and J 3 bases short, with 19 bases between. Germline-derived CDR1 and CDR2 are LNHDA and SQIVND (reference sequence). CDR3 length: 17 amino acids. The CDR3 bases that were read are TGTGCCAGTAGTAACATCTTTGGGGGGAGCTACAATCAGCCC. Translation gives CASSNIFGGSYNQP. The whole CDR3 sequence reads CASSNIFGGSYNQPQHF.